The sequence of this T cell receptor beta chain was determined in a study of T cells after yellow fever vaccination. TCRdb passed the 5' RACE reads through MiXCR, listing each CDR3 protein once. The data show over 250,000 distinct CDR3 sequences, roughly 4% seen once. In its sample, this clonotype was seen many times. The germline CDR1 and CDR2 sequences are SGHTA and FQGNSA. V lost 6 bases and J 13 bases, leaving 21 bases between the germline ends. The CDR3 is 14 residues long. This sequence was found in a man aged 18 to 35 who received the YFV17D yellow fever vaccine. The J gene is TRBJ1-4, the V gene TRBV7-2; D gene uncertain. This specimen was PBMCs, taken 5 days after the yellow fever booster vaccination. CDR3 region: CASRRQALMKRLFF. DNA of the CDR3: TGTGCCAGCAGGAGACAAGCTTTAATGAAAAGACTGTTTTTT.